This T cell receptor (beta chain) was captured by sequencing in a study of memory CD4+ T cells and cytomegalovirus serostatus. General study results and limits: CD4+ memory repertoires contained about two fifths of the roughly 150 reported CMV TCRbeta sequences. The CMV-associated TCR signature appears largely within the CD4+ memory repertoire.

The method was immunoSEQ multiplex PCR; TCRdb's version includes in-frame clones alone and lacks a portion of them. The table records 45,000 to 50,000 clones, roughly 73% of them present only once. Germline V CDR1 and CDR2: SGHAT, FQNNGV. The CDR3 length is 16 residues. V lost 6 bases, J lost 1 base, and 18 bases lay in between. Concerning this clone itself: Its target is not known.

Single viable CD3+CD4+CD8-CD45RO+ cells were sorted as the memory CD4+ T cells. Donors' CMV status reflects serum IgG against pp150, pp28, p38, p52. The V and J genes are TRBV11-2 and TRBJ1-1, with D possibly matching TRBD1 (5 bases). This TCR was sampled from an adult in good health and CMV-seronegative. The sample taken for sequencing was memory CD4+ T cells from blood. The CDR3 protein is CASSTLKGLGNTEAFF. CDR3 coding DNA: TGTGCCAGCAGTACCCTTAAGGGGCTCGGGAACACTGAAGCTTTCTTT.